This T cell receptor beta chain came from a study of CD8+ T cells in alopecia areata. Study-level information: Severity scores in treated patients reflected the percentage of scalp affected.

Investigators isolated RNA and reverse transcribed it into cDNA to act as the sequencing template. Repertoires were generated with immunoSEQ multiplex PCR, while TCRdb's copy carries only in-frame clones and drops some. The repertoire holds about 140,000 clones, with 86% as singletons. Study outcomes and limitations: Tofacitinib delivered significant drops in scalp clonality and in expanded CD8+ clones among the top 100.

The sample's treatment: oral pan-JAK inhibitor, 5-10 mg twice daily. PBMCs, the starting material, were the source of sorted CD4+ and CD8+ T cells. Germline V gene data show CDR1 as SEHNR and CDR2 as FQNEAQ (reference sequence). The CDR3 is 16 residues long. Of note for this clone: Its antigen is undetermined. The junction departs from the called germline gene at one end, perhaps through a read error.

The TCR originated in a human donor with alopecia areata. Sequencing used CD8+ T cells sorted from blood, obtained at week 4, from a patient treated with tofacitinib. The chain joins TRBV7-9 to TRBJ2-1, with D possibly TRBD2 on 6 matching bases. The CDR3 sequence is CASSFSGSYSHNEQFF. The CDR3 DNA reads as TGTGCCAGCAGCTTTAGCGGATCTTACTCCCACAATGAGCAGTTCTTC. The full variable domain, completed using reference TRBV7-9 and TRBJ2-1, is DTGVSQNPRHKITKRGQNVTFRCDPISEHNRLYWYRQTLGQGPEFLTYFQNEAQLEKSRLLSDRFSAERPKGSFSTLEIQRTEQGDSAMYLCASSFSGSYSHNEQFFGPGTRLTVL.